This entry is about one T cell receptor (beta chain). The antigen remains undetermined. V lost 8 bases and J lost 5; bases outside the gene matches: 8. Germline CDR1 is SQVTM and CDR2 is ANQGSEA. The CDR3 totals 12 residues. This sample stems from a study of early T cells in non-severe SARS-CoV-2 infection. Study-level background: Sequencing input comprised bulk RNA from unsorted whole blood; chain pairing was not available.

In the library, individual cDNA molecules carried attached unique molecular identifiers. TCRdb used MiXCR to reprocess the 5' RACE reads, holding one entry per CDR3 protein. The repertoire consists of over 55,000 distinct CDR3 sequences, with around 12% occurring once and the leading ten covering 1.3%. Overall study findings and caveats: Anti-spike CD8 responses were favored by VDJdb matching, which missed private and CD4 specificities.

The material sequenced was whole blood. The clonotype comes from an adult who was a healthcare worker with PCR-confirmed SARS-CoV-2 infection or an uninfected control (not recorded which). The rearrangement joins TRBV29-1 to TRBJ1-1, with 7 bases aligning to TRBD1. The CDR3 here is CSSLTGMTEAFF. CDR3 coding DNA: TGCAGCTCCTTGACAGGGATGACTGAAGCTTTCTTT. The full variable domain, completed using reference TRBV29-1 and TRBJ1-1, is SAVISQKPSRDICQRGTSLTIQCQVDSQVTMMFWYRQQPGQSLTLIATANQGSEATYESGFVIDKFPISRPNLTFSTLTVSNMSPEDSSIYLCSSLTGMTEAFFGQGTRLTVV.